The rows below give T cell receptor beta chains drawn from one sample of a study of blood T cells in healthy people across ages. TCRdb reprocessed the 5' RACE reads via MiXCR and lists one record per CDR3 protein. Here the sample spans hundreds of thousands of distinct CDR3 sequences, about 30% being singletons. What was sequenced was blood. These TCRs come from a woman at least 80 years old in good health. Both conserved end residues are part of each CDR3. D genes are given only for firm matches. Expanded clones are given a class, and other clones once, few, many or no size at all.

clone_size j_call d_call v_call cdr3_nt cdr3_aa
many TRBJ2-1 TRBD2 TRBV5-4 TGTGCCAGCAGCGACGGGACTAGCGGGGTTTACAATGAGCAGTTCTTC CASSDGTSGVYNEQFF
many TRBJ1-1 TRBD1 TRBV6-5 TGTGCCAGCAGGGTGGACAGGGGGAACACTGAAGCTTTCTTT CASRVDRGNTEAFF
NA TRBJ2-5 NA TRBV15 TGTGCCACCAGCAGAGATCGGGCCAACCAAGAGACCCAGTACTTC CATSRDRANQETQYF
many TRBJ2-1 NA TRBV14 TGTGCCAGCAGCCAAGATCCCCCTTACAATGAGCAGTTCTTC CASSQDPPYNEQFF
many TRBJ2-7 TRBD1 TRBV5-1 TGCGCCAGCAGCTTGTCCGGGACAGCCCCCTACGAGCAGTACTTC CASSLSGTAPYEQYF
many TRBJ2-3 TRBD1 TRBV20-1 TGCAGTGCAAATGGACAGGGGGGGGCAGATACGCAGTATTTT CSANGQGGADTQYF
NA TRBJ1-1 NA TRBV29-1 TGCAGCGTCGAGGACAGTTTGAACACTGAAACTTTCTTT CSVEDSLNTETFF
many TRBJ1-5 NA TRBV5-8 TGTGCCAGCAGCTTGACACAGAGTAGCAATCAGCCCCAGCATTTT CASSLTQSSNQPQHF
NA TRBJ1-3 NA TRBV7-9 TGTGCCAGCAGCTTAGAGTTACTCTCTGGAAACACCATATATTTT CASSLELLSGNTIYF
NA TRBJ1-2 NA TRBV27 TGTGCCAGCAATTCGGGAAGATCGGGTGGCTACACCTTC CASNSGRSGGYTF
NA TRBJ2-3 TRBD1 TRBV10-3 TGTGCCATCAGTGAGACTGGACAGGGGGCATCAGATACGCAGTATTTT CAISETGQGASDTQYF
few TRBJ2-7 NA TRBV2 TGTGCCAGCAGTTGGAACGGGGGGCTCGAGCAGTACTTC CASSWNGGLEQYF
many TRBJ2-5 NA TRBV20-1 TGCAGTGCTTCCCGTTTTGGAGAGACCCAGTACTTC CSASRFGETQYF
many TRBJ2-5 NA TRBV7-2 TGTGCCAGCAGACTCAGTTCCTTCAGGGCCCAAGAGACCCAGTACTTC CASRLSSFRAQETQYF
few TRBJ2-2 NA TRBV3-1 TGTGCCAGCAGCCCCCTCTCGGACGGCGGGGAGCTGTTTTTT CASSPLSDGGELFF